The 5 T cell receptor beta chains presented below share a single source sample, sequenced in a study of radiation and T cells in renal cell carcinoma. The data were produced by immunoSEQ multiplex PCR, yet TCRdb's version contains in-frame clones alone and is incomplete. The table records about 16,000 clones, about 53% of them present only once. Treatment of the sample: treatment-naive control, cytoreductive nephrectomy. The sample was tumor tissue, taken from a patient whose treatment was nephrectomy without radiotherapy. These TCRs come from a man in his forties or fifties with renal cell carcinoma.

V and J are TRBV5-5 and TRBJ2-5; 10 bases are shared with TRBD2. The V segment lost 8 bases and the J segment 1 base; nucleotides outside the gene matches: 8. The germline gives CDR1 SGHKS, CDR2 YYEKEE (reference sequence). This CDR3 region has 15 residues. CDR3 loop: CASRRLAGAQETQYF. Written as DNA, the CDR3 is TGTGCCAGTAGGAGGCTAGCGGGGGCCCAAGAGACCCAGTACTTC.

This clone is judged medium-sized. One junction end does not reproduce the germline sequence, and a read error may be involved. The chain combines TRBV5-1 with TRBJ1-3; maybe TRBD1 (6 bases). Germline V gene data show CDR1 as SGHRS and CDR2 as YFSETQ. The CDR3 contains 13 residues. The CDR3 spells CASSPEGGSTIYF. The CDR3 DNA reads TGCGCCAGCAGCCCGGAGGGGGGAAGCACCATATATTTT.

The chain combines TRBV18 with TRBJ1-4; D perhaps matches TRBD1 (6 bases). Germline values: CDR1 KGHSH, CDR2 LQKENI. Trimming took 9 bases from V and 3 from J, leaving 11 bases between them. The CDR3 spans 13 residues. The CDR3 is CASAGAANEKLFF. CDR3 in DNA: TGTGCCAGTGCGGGGGCGGCTAATGAAAAACTGTTTTTT.

The chain combines TRBV4-1 with TRBJ2-3; 9 bases map to TRBD2. The V and J ends lost 0 bases and 4 bases, in that order; junction bases with no gene match: 8. In germline, CDR1 is MGHRA, CDR2 YSYEKL. This CDR3 has 17 residues. The CDR3 nucleotides are TGCGCCAGCAGCCAAGACGGAGGCGGGGGGGCCGCAGATACGCAGTATTTT. Its protein product is CASSQDGGGGAADTQYF.

The chain joins TRBV6-4 to TRBJ2-3; 9 bases agree with TRBD2. After removal of 0 bases from V and 6 bases from J, the junction contained 13 bases not matched to a gene. From germline, CDR1 is MRHNA and CDR2 SNTAGT. The CDR3 consists of 18 residues. The CDR3 sequence is CASSDSSLEAGGPDTQYF. CDR3 DNA: TGTGCCAGCAGTGACTCGAGTTTGGAGGCGGGGGGGCCGGATACGCAGTATTTT.